The clone carrying this T cell receptor beta chain has a count of ten or more. As yet, its antigen is unknown. The source material, RNA transcripts, was used to amplify TCR beta CDR3 regions. RT-PCR in the first round (using the HTBI primer set) targeted the TCR CDR3. TCRdb reanalysed the multiplex PCR reads using MiXCR and keeps one entry per CDR3 protein. Of hundreds of thousands of distinct CDR3 sequences listed, 14% to 15% are singletons. Patients showing uncontrolled infection, other autoimmune disease, pregnancy or lactation were ineligible. This sample is part of a study of T cells in Graves' hyperthyroidism and ophthalmopathy. Study-wide results and caveats: Within blood appeared most thyroid clonotypes that had expanded above 0.001. Separating ophthalmopathy from stable hyperthyroidism was achieved by a 13 V-J model.

V lost 4 bases and J 8 bases, leaving 15 bases between the germline ends. The CDR3 has 14 residues. The germline V gene encodes CDR1 MGHRA and CDR2 YSYEKL. J is TRBJ1-5 and V is TRBV4-1; a possible D gene is TRBD1 (6 bases). Sequenced: blood. The TCR comes from a woman between 35 and 50 years old with Graves' ophthalmopathy. The CDR3 protein is CASSPEQGLEPQHF. The CDR3 coding sequence is TGCGCCAGCAGCCCTGAACAGGGCTTGGAGCCCCAGCATTTT.